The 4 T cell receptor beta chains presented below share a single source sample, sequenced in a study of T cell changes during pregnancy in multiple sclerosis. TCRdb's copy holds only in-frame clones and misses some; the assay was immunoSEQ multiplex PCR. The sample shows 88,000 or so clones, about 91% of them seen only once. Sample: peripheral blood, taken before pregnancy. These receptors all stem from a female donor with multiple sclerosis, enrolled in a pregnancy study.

CDR3 loop: CASSFQANTEAFF. In nucleotides, the CDR3 is TGTGCCAGCAGTTTTCAGGCGAACACTGAAGCTTTCTTT. The rearrangement links TRBV28 to TRBJ1-1; no clear D gene. CDR3 length equals 13 residues. The V end lost 3 bases, the J end lost 1 base, and 6 bases lay between the germline ends. CDR1 MDHEN and CDR2 SYDVKM come from the germline V gene.

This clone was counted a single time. CDR3 nucleotides: TGCAGCGTTGTGGGGCTCGTAGGGGCCAAGGACACTGAAGCTTTCTTT. The encoded protein is CSVVGLVGAKDTEAFF. This chain uses TRBV29-1 with TRBJ1-1; D is perhaps TRBD1 (5 bases). Per germline, CDR1 SQVTM and CDR2 ANQGSEA. The V and J ends lost 4 bases and 3 bases respectively, with 21 bases between them. The CDR3 loop spans 16 amino acids.

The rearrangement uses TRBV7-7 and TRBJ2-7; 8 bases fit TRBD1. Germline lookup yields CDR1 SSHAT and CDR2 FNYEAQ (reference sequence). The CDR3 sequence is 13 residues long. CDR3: CAILDRVTNEQYF. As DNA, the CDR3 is TGTGCTATCCTGGACAGGGTGACCAACGAGCAGTACTTC.

The CDR3, as DNA: TGTGCCAGCAGCGTAACACCAAACACCGGGGAGCTGTTTTTT. It yields the protein CASSVTPNTGELFF. The chain recombines TRBV9 with TRBJ2-2, with unresolved D. Trimming pared 1 base from V and 2 bases from J, leaving 6 bases between. This CDR3 has 14 residues. Germline assignment: CDR1 SGDLS and CDR2 YYNGEE.